These T cell receptor beta chains were read from a single sample in a study of radiation and T cells in renal cell carcinoma. Assay: immunoSEQ multiplex PCR; the TCRdb copy retains only in-frame clones and omits some. The table records just over 95,000 clones, roughly 82% of them present only once. The sequences come from blood, collected from a patient whose treatment included radiotherapy and nephrectomy. These receptors were taken from a man aged 55 to 70 with renal cell carcinoma. The CDR3 runs from the conserved cysteine through the conserved F or W. The order of the fields is J gene, clone size, V gene, D gene, CDR3 DNA, CDR3 protein. D genes are given only for firm matches. For some rows the clone size is stated as once, few or many, or as a class when expanded; others skip it.

>TRBJ1-2|.|TRBV5-4|TRBD1
TGTGCCAGCAGCTTGGAAAGGGGACAGGCCCCTAACTATGGCTACACCTTC
CASSLERGQAPNYGYTF
>TRBJ1-5|.|TRBV19|.
TGTGCCAGTAGTCCCCAGAGTAGCAATCAGCCCCAGCATTTT
CASSPQSSNQPQHF
>TRBJ2-1|.|TRBV7-9|TRBD1
TGTGCCAGCAGCCTCGACAGGGCTGAGCAGTTCTTC
CASSLDRAEQFF
>TRBJ1-5|.|TRBV5-1|.
TGCGCCAGCAGTTCGCAAAATCAGCCCCAGCATTTT
CASSSQNQPQHF
>TRBJ2-2|.|TRBV5-4|TRBD2
TGTGCCAGCAGCTTGAAACTAGCGGGAGTGAGGACCGGGGAGCTGTTTTTT
CASSLKLAGVRTGELFF
>TRBJ1-5|.|TRBV4-1|.
TGCGCCAGCAGCCAGGGGACGACCAATCAGCCCCAGCATTTT
CASSQGTTNQPQHF
>TRBJ2-7|.|TRBV2|.
TGTGCCATCAACAGGGACTACGAGCAGTACTTC
CAINRDYEQYF
>TRBJ2-2|.|TRBV10-1|.
TGCGCCAGCAGGGGGGTGGACACCGGGGAGCTGTTTTTT
CASRGVDTGELFF
>TRBJ1-2|.|TRBV5-4|TRBD1
TGTGCCAGCAGCGCAACAGGGGGCCTCGGTGGCTACACCTTC
CASSATGGLGGYTF
>TRBJ2-3|.|TRBV9|.
TGTGCCAGCAGCGTAGGCCCCGGACGGGGAGCCACAGATACGCAGTATTTT
CASSVGPGRGATDTQYF
>TRBJ1-1|.|TRBV28|TRBD1
TGTGCCATCCGCTTGGACAGGGTCCAGGGGAAAGCTTTCTTT
CAIRLDRVQGKAFF
>TRBJ1-1|.|TRBV10-1|.
TGCGCCAGCAGTGAAGATGGTTTAGGCACTGAAGCTTTCTTT
CASSEDGLGTEAFF
>TRBJ1-2|.|TRBV18|TRBD1
TGTGCCAGCTCACTCGGACAGGGCCTTAACTATGGCTACACCTTC
CASSLGQGLNYGYTF
>TRBJ1-2|.|TRBV6-5|.
TGTGCCAGCAGTTATGTGGGGTCTGATGGCTACACCTTC
CASSYVGSDGYTF
>TRBJ1-1|.|TRBV19|.
TGTGCCAGTAGTTCTGGGGGCGCCGGGACTGAAGCTTTCTTT
CASSSGGAGTEAFF
>TRBJ2-2|.|TRBV2|.
TGTGCCAGCTTTTTGGGAGAACCGAACACCGGGGAGCTGTTTTTT
CASFLGEPNTGELFF
>TRBJ2-7|.|TRBV19|.
TGTGCCAGTAGTATGCAATTGGTAGGGGCCTACGAGCAGTACTTC
CASSMQLVGAYEQYF
>TRBJ2-3|few|TRBV4-3|.
TGCGCCAGCAGCCAAGGGTACGGGGGCACAGATACGCAGTATTTT
CASSQGYGGTDTQYF
>TRBJ1-4|.|TRBV7-3|.
TGTGCCAGCAGCTTATCCAGGGGTGAAAAACTGTTTTTT
CASSLSRGEKLFF
>TRBJ1-1|few|TRBV5-1|.
TGCGCCAGCAGCTTGGAGGCCAGCTTTGAAGCTTTCTTT
CASSLEASFEAFF